This T cell receptor beta chain stems from a study of blood T cell repertoires in COVID-19. As for the study in general: Samples of COVID-19 (acute and convalescent) were obtained from the United States, Italy and Spain.

The CDR3 has 17 residues. Trimming shortened V by 1 base and J by 3 bases, and 15 bases separated the two germline ends. Per the germline V gene, CDR1 is ENHRY and CDR2 is SYGVKD. This clone appeared many times. How the authors handled the data: Estimates of nucleated cell counts were drawn from the amplification of reference gene primers. Method: immunoSEQ multiplex PCR; TCRdb's copy keeps in-frame clones and lacks some. V, J and clone size are those of that table, while D and trimming were read from the DNA. The sample holds some 220,000 clones, over 70% seen once. V is TRBV10-3 and J is TRBJ1-4, with D uncertain. What was sequenced was peripheral blood. This receptor was obtained from a woman in her 70s with acute or convalescent COVID-19. The CDR3 loop reads CAISEYGPAAANEKLFF. CDR3 bases: TGTGCCATCAGTGAGTATGGCCCGGCGGCGGCTAATGAAAAACTGTTTTTT.